This T cell receptor (beta chain) was retrieved from a study of Graves' ophthalmopathy and Graves' hyperthyroidism. TCR beta CDR3 amplification used RNA transcripts. In the first round, RT-PCR was carried out with HTBI primers, and a multiplex PCR formed the second round. Using its own MiXCR run on the multiplex PCR reads, TCRdb lists one record per CDR3 protein. This repertoire shows more than 300,000 distinct CDR3 sequences, roughly 14% found once; its top ten account for 5.5% to 7%. This TCR came from a young woman with stable Graves' hyperthyroidism. Sequencing was performed on peripheral blood.

CDR3 protein: CASSFGGRNQETQYF. CDR3 coding DNA: TGTGCCAGCAGTTTTGGGGGGCGGAACCAAGAGACCCAGTACTTC. The chain links TRBV6-2 or TRBV6-3 to TRBJ2-5; D possibly matches TRBD1 or TRBD2 (6 bases each). V dropped 4 bases and J dropped 0 bases, with 12 bases sitting between them. The CDR3 loop spans 15 amino acids. CDR1 and CDR2 (germline): MNHEY, SVGEGT.